This passage covers 9 T cell receptor beta chains from one sample sequenced in a study of blood T cell repertoires in COVID-19. Data came from immunoSEQ multiplex PCR; TCRdb stores just in-frame clones and leaves some out. The sample holds a few hundred thousand clones, 85% to 90% seen once. Material for sequencing was peripheral blood. These receptors were obtained from a woman in her forties or fifties with acute or convalescent COVID-19.

J is TRBJ2-1 and V is TRBV5-1; TRBD2 matches 11 bases. Germline V lookup: CDR1 SGHRS, CDR2 YFSETQ. This CDR3 comprises 13 residues. CDR3 residues: CATGTSGYNEQFF. The CDR3 nucleotides are TGCGCAACCGGGACTAGCGGATACAATGAGCAGTTCTTC.

The chain links TRBV4-3 to TRBJ1-2, with 7 positions matching TRBD1. CDR1 is LGHNA and CDR2 is YSLEER in the germline V gene. V lost 2 bases and J lost 9; bases outside the gene matches: 12. The CDR3 consists of 15 residues. CDR3 residues: CASSQSPGGSMSYTF. DNA for the CDR3: TGCGCCAGCAGCCAAAGCCCAGGGGGGAGTATGAGCTACACCTTC.

The gene calls are TRBV4-3 and TRBJ1-5; 8 nucleotides align to TRBD1. Germline CDR1 LGHNA, CDR2 YSLEER. The CDR3 runs to 17 residues. Trimming cost V 0 bases and J 6 bases; bases outside gene matches: 10. The chain's CDR3 is CASSQDIGRGLGQPQHF. The CDR3 bases are TGCGCCAGCAGCCAAGATATAGGCAGGGGGCTTGGTCAGCCCCAGCATTTT.

J is TRBJ1-2 and V is TRBV11-3; a possible D gene is TRBD1 (5 bases). The CDR3 length is 17 residues. V was cut by 5 bases and J by 0 bases, with 19 bases left in between. CDR1 SGHNT and CDR2 YENEEA come from the germline V gene. The CDR3 sequence: CASSPGQGVLANYGYTF. The CDR3 DNA is TGTGCCAGCAGCCCCGGCCAAGGGGTTTTAGCTAACTATGGCTACACCTTC.

As regards this clone: Other DNA sequences in this sample translate to the same CDR3. This rearrangement joins TRBV30 to TRBJ1-5; D not resolved. V was trimmed by 0 bases and J by 4 bases, leaving 7 bases between them. Germline CDR1 GTSNPN, CDR2 SVGIG (reference sequence). The CDR3 is made up of 13 amino acids. CDR3 nucleotides: TGTGCCTGGAGTGTAAGCGGAAATCAGCCCCAGCATTTT. Protein: CAWSVSGNQPQHF.

V gene TRBV4-1 combines with J gene TRBJ2-7; perhaps TRBD1 as D (5 bases). V lost 3 bases to trimming and J lost 3 bases, with 9 bases between them. Looked up from germline, CDR1 is MGHRA and CDR2 is YSYEKL. The CDR3 runs to 13 residues. DNA of the CDR3: TGCGCCAGCAGCCACCCCCAGGGCTACGAGCAGTACTTC. Its translation is CASSHPQGYEQYF.

The chain combines TRBV5-5 with TRBJ1-6, with TRBD1 matching over 11 bases. This CDR3 is 14 amino acids long. Trimming removed 6 bases from V and 7 bases from J; junction bases left unmatched: 3. CDR1 is SGHKS and CDR2 is YYEKEE in the germline V gene (reference sequence). The CDR3 region is CASTGTGGNSPLHF. The CDR3 DNA sequence: TGTGCCAGCACCGGGACAGGGGGGAATTCACCCCTCCACTTT.

The J gene is TRBJ1-5, the V gene TRBV6-5; tentative D call: TRBD1 (6 bases). Looked up from germline, CDR1 is MNHEY and CDR2 is SVGAGI. V lost 0 bases and J 3 bases, leaving 9 bases between the germline ends. The CDR3 is 15 amino acids. Written as DNA, the CDR3 is TGTGCCAGCAGTTACTCAGGGGGGGTCAATCAGCCCCAGCATTTT. Its translation is CASSYSGGVNQPQHF.

The rearrangement uses TRBV15 and TRBJ2-4, with 8 nucleotides matching TRBD2. From germline, CDR1 is LNHNV and CDR2 YYDKDF (reference sequence). V dropped 9 bases and J dropped 6; count of bases not matched to a gene: 13. The CDR3 length is 15 residues. Here the CDR3 reads CATTSGAGGPNIQYF. In nucleotides, the CDR3 is TGTGCCACTACCTCGGGGGCGGGAGGTCCAAACATTCAGTACTTC.